This TCR beta chain is from a study of T cells in localized non-small cell lung cancer. Study-level findings and limits: Out of the top 100 tumor clones, a median around 60 were seen in adjacent lung. Multi-region tumor sequencing was not done, so intratumor heterogeneity could not be excluded. Tumor trailed uninvolved adjacent lung in T cell clonality, which peaked there. A higher density of T cells in blood coincided with extended overall survival.

From germline, CDR1 is GTSNPN and CDR2 SVGIG (reference sequence). Trimming at V came to 3 bases and at J to 3 bases, leaving 5 bases not matched to a gene. The length of the CDR3 is 14 residues. The table came from immunoSEQ multiplex PCR; TCRdb's copy has only in-frame clones and leaves some out. The data contain roughly 27,000 clones, roughly 90% of them singletons. In its sample, this clone was seen once. Its target is not known. The rearrangement joins TRBV30 to TRBJ1-2; TRBD1 matches at 9 bases. Sequencing used peripheral blood mononuclear cells, obtained before any cancer treatment. This clonotype originated in a woman aged 35 to 70 with stage III lung adenocarcinoma. The CDR3 is CAWRNRDRDYGYTF. CDR3 nucleotide sequence: TGTGCCTGGAGGAACCGGGACAGGGACTATGGCTACACCTTC.